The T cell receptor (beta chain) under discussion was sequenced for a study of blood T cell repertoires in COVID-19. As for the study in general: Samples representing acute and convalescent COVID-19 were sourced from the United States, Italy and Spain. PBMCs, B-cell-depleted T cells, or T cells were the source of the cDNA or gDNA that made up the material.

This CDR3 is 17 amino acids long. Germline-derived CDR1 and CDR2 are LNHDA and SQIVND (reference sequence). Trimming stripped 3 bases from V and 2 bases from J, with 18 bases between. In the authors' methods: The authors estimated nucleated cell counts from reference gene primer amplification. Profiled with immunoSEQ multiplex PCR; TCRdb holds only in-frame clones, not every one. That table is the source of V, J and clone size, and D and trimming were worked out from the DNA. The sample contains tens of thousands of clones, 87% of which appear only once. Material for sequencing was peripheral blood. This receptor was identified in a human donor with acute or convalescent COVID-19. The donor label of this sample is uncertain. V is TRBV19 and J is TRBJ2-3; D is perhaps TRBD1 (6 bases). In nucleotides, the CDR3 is TGTGCCAGTAGTATTAGCTCTCGGTGGGGGCCCACAGATACGCAGTATTTT. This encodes CASSISSRWGPTDTQYF.